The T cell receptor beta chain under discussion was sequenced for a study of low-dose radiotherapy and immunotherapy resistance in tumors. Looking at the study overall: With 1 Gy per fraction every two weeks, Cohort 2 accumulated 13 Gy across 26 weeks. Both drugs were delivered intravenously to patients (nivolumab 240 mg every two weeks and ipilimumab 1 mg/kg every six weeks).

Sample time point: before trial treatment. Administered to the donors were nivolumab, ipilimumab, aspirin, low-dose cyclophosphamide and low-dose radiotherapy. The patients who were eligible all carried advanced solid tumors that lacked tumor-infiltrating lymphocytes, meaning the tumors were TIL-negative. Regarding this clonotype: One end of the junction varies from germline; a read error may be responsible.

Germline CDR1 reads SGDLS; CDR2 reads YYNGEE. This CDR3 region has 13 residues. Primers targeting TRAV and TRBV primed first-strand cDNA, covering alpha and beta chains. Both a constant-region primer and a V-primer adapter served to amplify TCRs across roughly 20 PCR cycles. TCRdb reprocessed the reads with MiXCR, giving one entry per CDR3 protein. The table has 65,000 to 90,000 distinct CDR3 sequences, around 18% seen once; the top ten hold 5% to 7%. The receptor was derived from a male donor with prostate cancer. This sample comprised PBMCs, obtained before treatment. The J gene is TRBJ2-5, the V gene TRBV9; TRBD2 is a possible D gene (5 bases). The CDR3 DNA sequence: TGTACCAGCAGCGGAGAGGTAGGAGAGACCCAGTACTTC. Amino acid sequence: CTSSGEVGETQYF.